These T cell receptor beta chains were read from a single sample in a study of tumor-infiltrating lymphocytes in primary liver carcinoma. TCRdb re-derived calls from the multiplex PCR reads in MiXCR, one entry per CDR3 protein. The sample lists around 71,000 distinct CDR3 sequences; about two thirds were seen once. Sample: liver tumor tissue from sampling region 4. The receptors were sampled from a woman aged 60-75 years with primary liver carcinoma and hepatitis B virus infection. Both conserved end residues are part of each CDR3. The order of the fields is V gene, clone size, D gene, J gene, CDR3 DNA, CDR3 protein. A D gene is named only where the DNA matches it firmly. The size entry is marked missing in some rows and otherwise reads once, few, many or a size class.

TRBV7-3	few	TRBD1	TRBJ2-1	TGTGCCAGCAGCAAGACCCGGGACAGGGTTCACAATGAGCAGTTCTTC	CASSKTRDRVHNEQFF
TRBV20-1	.	.	TRBJ1-1	TGCAGTGCGTCCCGTTGGGGGGGAAGGTCATGGGAGGGGATGAACACTGAAGCTTTCTTT	CSASRWGGRSWEGMNTEAFF
TRBV11-1	.	.	TRBJ2-3	TGTACCAGCAGCTTAAGACAACGTACGGGAGAGTCTCACTTT	CTSSLRQRTGESHF
TRBV12-3/TRBV12-4	.	TRBD1	TRBJ2-7	TGTACCAGCAATCCCGGACAGGGTACCTACGAGCAATACTTC	CTSNPGQGTYEQYF
TRBV11-2	.	.	TRBJ2-1	TGTGCCAGCAGGCCCGGGCTGGCGAGCGATTACAATGAGCAGTTCTTC	CASRPGLASDYNEQFF
TRBV5-4	.	.	TRBJ1-2	TGTGTCAGCAGCTTGGCGCGACAGATCTATGGCTACGCCTTC	CVSSLARQIYGYAF
TRBV5-6	.	TRBD1	TRBJ1-5	TGTGCCAACAGCGCCGGGACAGCCACAGGTCAGCCCCTGCATTTT	CANSAGTATGQPLHF
TRBV9	.	.	TRBJ2-7	TGTGCCAGCAGCGCGAGCCGGGGTGGGGACCCCCTGTACTTC	CASSASRGGDPLYF
TRBV18	.	TRBD1	TRBJ2-1	TGTGCCAGCTCACCCACCGGGACAGGCAATGAGCAGTTCTTC	CASSPTGTGNEQFF
TRBV9	.	TRBD1	TRBJ1-2	TGTGCCAGCAGCCCCCGGCCGGGGACAGGGGCGGATGGCTACACCTTC	CASSPRPGTGADGYTF
TRBV11-2	.	TRBD2	TRBJ2-7	TGTGTCAGCAGTCCCGGACTAGCGGTGAGGGAGCAGTACTTC	CVSSPGLAVREQYF
TRBV6-1	.	TRBD2	TRBJ2-7	TGTGCCGGCAGCCCAACGGGGGGGGATTCCTGCGAGCAGTACTTC	CAGSPTGGDSCEQYF
TRBV2	.	.	TRBJ1-2	TGTGTCAGCAGTTCGGGACAAGGCTATGGCTATACCTTC	CVSSSGQGYGYTF
TRBV11-2	.	TRBD2	TRBJ2-7	TGTGTCAGCAGCTTAGATTGGGTCAGTCTAGCGGGTCCCCACGATCAGTACTTC	CVSSLDWVSLAGPHDQYF
TRBV29-1	.	.	TRBJ2-3	TGCAGCCCACAGGTTCGCCCATCAGATACGCAGTATTTT	CSPQVRPSDTQYF
TRBV12-3/TRBV12-4	large	TRBD2	TRBJ2-1	TGTGCCAGCAGAGACGAGCGGGAGGCCCCCAATGAGCAGTTCTTC	CASRDEREAPNEQFF
TRBV29-1	once	.	TRBJ1-2	TGCAGCGTTGGACCGGGGGGGAATGGCTACACCTTC	CSVGPGGNGYTF
TRBV10-3	.	.	TRBJ1-6	TGTACCATCAGTGAGTCCACCACAGGGTCGGGCTCACCCCTCCACTTT	CTISESTTGSGSPLHF
TRBV6-1	.	.	TRBJ2-3	TGTGCCAGCAGAACCCAACGGACTAGCACAGATACGCAGTATTTT	CASRTQRTSTDTQYF
TRBV28	.	TRBD1	TRBJ2-3	TGTGCCAGCAGTTGGGGACAGGGCCTCACAGATACGCAGTATTTT	CASSWGQGLTDTQYF
TRBV11-2	.	.	TRBJ2-1	TGTGCCAGCTGCCCCCGCGGTAGCAGGATTATCTACAATGAGCAGTTCTTC	CASCPRGSRIIYNEQFF
TRBV15	many	.	TRBJ2-1	TGTGCCACCAGCTCCATAGAAACTAGTCTCCATGAGCAGTTCTTC	CATSSIETSLHEQFF
TRBV20-1	.	.	TRBJ1-3	TGCAGTGCTAGTCCGCAGGGTTGGGGAAACACCATATATTTT	CSASPQGWGNTIYF
TRBV11-3	.	TRBD2	TRBJ2-1	TGTGCCAGTAGCTTATCCGGGACTAGCGCCAGTGAGAGGTTCTTC	CASSLSGTSASERFF